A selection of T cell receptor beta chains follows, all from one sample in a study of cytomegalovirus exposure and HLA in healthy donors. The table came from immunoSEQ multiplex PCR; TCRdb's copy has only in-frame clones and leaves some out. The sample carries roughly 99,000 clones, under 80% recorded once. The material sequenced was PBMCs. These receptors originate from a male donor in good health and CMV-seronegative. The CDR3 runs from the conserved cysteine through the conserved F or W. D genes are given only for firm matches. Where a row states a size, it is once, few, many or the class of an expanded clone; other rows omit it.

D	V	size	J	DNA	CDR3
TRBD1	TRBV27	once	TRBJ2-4	TGTGCCAGCAGCCACTTCGGGACAGGGAAAAACATTCAGTACTTC	CASSHFGTGKNIQYF
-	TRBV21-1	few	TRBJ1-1	TGTGCCAGCAGCCTCTTGAACACTGAAGCTTTCTTT	CASSLLNTEAFF
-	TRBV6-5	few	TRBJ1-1	TGTGCCAGCAGTAACCACAGGGATCTGAACACTGAAGCTTTCTTT	CASSNHRDLNTEAFF
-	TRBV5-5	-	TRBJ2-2	TGTGCCAGCAGCTTGAGAGGGCCTACCGGGGAGCTGTTTTTT	CASSLRGPTGELFF
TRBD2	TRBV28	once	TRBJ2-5	TGTGCCAGCAATACGGGGGGGCGCGGGATTCAAGAGACCCAGTACTTC	CASNTGGRGIQETQYF
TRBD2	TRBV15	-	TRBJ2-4	TGTGCCACCAGCAGAGATTCGGGGGGGGCCAAAAACATTCAGTACTTC	CATSRDSGGAKNIQYF
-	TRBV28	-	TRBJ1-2	TGTGCCACCTTAGGGGGGGATGGCTACACCTTC	CATLGGDGYTF
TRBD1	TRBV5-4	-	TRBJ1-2	TGTGCCAGCAGCCGACGAGACAGGGGAAACTATGGCTACACCTTC	CASSRRDRGNYGYTF
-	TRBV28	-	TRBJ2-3	TGTGCCAGCACTTTCTCGGATACGCAGTATTTT	CASTFSDTQYF
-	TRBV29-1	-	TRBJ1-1	TGCAGCGTTTCCTCCGCAGTAAACCTGAACACTGAAGCTTTCTTT	CSVSSAVNLNTEAFF
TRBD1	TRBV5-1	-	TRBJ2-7	TGCGCCAGCAGCCCGACAGGGGCCTACGAGCAGTACTTC	CASSPTGAYEQYF
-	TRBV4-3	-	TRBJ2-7	TGCGCCAGCAGCCAAGATATACGGTTGAGGGAGCAGTACTTC	CASSQDIRLREQYF
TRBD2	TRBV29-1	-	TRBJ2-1	TGCAGCGCCGGCGGGGGTCTGGGCAATGAGCAGTTCTTC	CSAGGGLGNEQFF
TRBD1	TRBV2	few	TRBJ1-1	TGTGCCAGCGGTTGGGGACAGTTGAACACTGAAGCTTTCTTT	CASGWGQLNTEAFF
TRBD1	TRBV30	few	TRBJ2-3	TGTGCCTGGAGTGTGGGGACAGGGGACACAGATACGCAGTATTTT	CAWSVGTGDTDTQYF
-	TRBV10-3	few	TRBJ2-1	TGTGCCATCAGTGAGTCGACTTCACCCGGATCCTACAATGAGCAGTTCTTC	CAISESTSPGSYNEQFF
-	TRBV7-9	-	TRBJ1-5	TGTGCCAGCAGCACAGGGAGCCTTCAGCCCCAGCATTTT	CASSTGSLQPQHF
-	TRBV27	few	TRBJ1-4	TGTGCCAGCAGTTTATCTACGAAGACAGGCCGGAATGAAAAACTGTTTTTT	CASSLSTKTGRNEKLFF
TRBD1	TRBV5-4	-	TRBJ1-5	TGTGCCAGCAGAGCGGACAGGGATCCCAATCAGCCCCAGCATTTT	CASRADRDPNQPQHF
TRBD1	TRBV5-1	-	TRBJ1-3	TGCGCCAGCAGCTTGGGGGGGACAGGGGCCAACTCTGGAAACACCATATATTTT	CASSLGGTGANSGNTIYF
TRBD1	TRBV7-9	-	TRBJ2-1	TGTGCCAGCAGGTCGGGACAGGGCTCCTACAATGAGCAGTTCTTC	CASRSGQGSYNEQFF
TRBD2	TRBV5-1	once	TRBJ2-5	TGCGCCAGCAGCCCCCCGGGACTAGCGGGTATGGAGACCCAGTACTTC	CASSPPGLAGMETQYF
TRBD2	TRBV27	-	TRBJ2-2	TGTGCCAGCAGTTTAAGTCTAGCGGGAGCGGGCACCGGGGAGCTGTTTTTT	CASSLSLAGAGTGELFF
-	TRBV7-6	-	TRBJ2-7	TGTGCCAGCAGCTTAGCAGGGAGGCCCTACGAGCAGTACTTC	CASSLAGRPYEQYF